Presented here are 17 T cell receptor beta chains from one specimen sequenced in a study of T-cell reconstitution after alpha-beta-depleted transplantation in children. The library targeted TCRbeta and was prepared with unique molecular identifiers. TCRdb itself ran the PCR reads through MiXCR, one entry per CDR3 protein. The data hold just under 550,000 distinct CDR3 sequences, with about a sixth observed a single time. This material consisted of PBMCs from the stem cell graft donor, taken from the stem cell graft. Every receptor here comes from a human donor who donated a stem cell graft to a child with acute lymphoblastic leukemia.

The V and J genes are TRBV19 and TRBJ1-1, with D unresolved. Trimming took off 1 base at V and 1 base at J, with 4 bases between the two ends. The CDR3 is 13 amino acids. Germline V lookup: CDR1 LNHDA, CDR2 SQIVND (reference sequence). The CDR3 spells CASSIGWNTEAFF. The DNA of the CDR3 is TGTGCCAGTAGTATAGGGTGGAACACTGAAGCTTTCTTT.

DNA for the CDR3: TGTGCCAGCAGTTTAGGGGACAATTACAATGAGCAGTTCTTC. Its protein product is CASSLGDNYNEQFF. The chain joins TRBV27 to TRBJ2-1; tentatively, D is TRBD1 (6 bases). The germline V gene encodes CDR1 MNHEY and CDR2 SMNVEV (reference sequence). This CDR3 region has 14 residues. V was trimmed by 2 bases and J by 4 bases, leaving 9 bases between them.

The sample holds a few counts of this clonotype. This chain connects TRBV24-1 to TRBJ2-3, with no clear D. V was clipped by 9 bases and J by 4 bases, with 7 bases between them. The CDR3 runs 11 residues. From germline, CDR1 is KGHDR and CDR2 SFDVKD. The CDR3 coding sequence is TGTGCCACCGGGGTTGCAGATACGCAGTATTTT. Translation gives CATGVADTQYF.

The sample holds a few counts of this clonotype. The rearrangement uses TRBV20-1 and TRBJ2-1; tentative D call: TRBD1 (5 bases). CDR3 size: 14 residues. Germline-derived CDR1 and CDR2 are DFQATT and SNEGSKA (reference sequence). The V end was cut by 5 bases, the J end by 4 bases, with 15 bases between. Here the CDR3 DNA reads TGCAGTGCTCCCCCGCAGGGAACGTACAATGAGCAGTTCTTC. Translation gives CSAPPQGTYNEQFF.

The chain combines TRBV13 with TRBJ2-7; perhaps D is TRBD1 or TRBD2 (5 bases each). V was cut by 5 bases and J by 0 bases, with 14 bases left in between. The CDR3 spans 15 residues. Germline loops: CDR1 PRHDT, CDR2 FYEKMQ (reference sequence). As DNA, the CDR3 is TGTGCCAGCAGCGGACGGGACGCGAGCTCCTACGAGCAGTACTTC. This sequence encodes CASSGRDASSYEQYF.

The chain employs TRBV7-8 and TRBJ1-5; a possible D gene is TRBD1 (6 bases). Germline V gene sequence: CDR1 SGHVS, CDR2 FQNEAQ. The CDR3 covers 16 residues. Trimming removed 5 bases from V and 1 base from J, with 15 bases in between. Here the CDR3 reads CASSRTVPLSNQPQHF. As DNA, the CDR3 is TGTGCCAGCAGCAGGACAGTTCCTTTGAGCAATCAGCCCCAGCATTTT.

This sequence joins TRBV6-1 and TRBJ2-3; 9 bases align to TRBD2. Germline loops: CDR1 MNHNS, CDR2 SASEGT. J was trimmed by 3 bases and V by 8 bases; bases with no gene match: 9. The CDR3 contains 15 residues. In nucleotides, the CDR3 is TGTGCCAGCTTACGGACTAGCGTGCATACAGATACGCAGTATTTT. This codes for CASLRTSVHTDTQYF.

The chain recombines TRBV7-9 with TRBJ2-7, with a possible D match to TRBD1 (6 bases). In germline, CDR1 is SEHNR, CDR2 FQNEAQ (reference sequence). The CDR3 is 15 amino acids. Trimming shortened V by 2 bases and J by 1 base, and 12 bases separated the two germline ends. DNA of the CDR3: TGTGCCAGCAGCTTAACAGGGCCCTTATCCTACGAGCAGTACTTC. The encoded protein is CASSLTGPLSYEQYF.

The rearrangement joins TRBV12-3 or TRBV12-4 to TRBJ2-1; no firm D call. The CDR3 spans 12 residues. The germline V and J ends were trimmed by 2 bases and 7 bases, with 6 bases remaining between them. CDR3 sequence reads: CASSLNVNEQFF. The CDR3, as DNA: TGTGCCAGCAGTTTAAATGTAAATGAGCAGTTCTTC.

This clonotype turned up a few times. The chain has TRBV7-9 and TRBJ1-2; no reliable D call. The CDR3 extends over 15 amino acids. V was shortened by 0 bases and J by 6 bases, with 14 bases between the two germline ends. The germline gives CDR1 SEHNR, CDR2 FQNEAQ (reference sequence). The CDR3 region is CASSLAVGARDGYTF. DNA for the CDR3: TGTGCCAGCAGCTTAGCAGTAGGCGCGAGGGATGGCTACACCTTC.

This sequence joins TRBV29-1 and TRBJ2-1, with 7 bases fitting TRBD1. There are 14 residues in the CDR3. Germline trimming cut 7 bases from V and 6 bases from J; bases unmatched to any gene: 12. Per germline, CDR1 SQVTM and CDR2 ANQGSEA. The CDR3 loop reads CSAPTGISSNEQFF. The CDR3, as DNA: TGCAGCGCACCGACAGGGATTTCTAGCAATGAGCAGTTCTTC.

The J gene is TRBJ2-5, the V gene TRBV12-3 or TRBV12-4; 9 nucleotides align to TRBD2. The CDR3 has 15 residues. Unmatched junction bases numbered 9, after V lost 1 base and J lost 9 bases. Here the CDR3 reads CASSLGGTSRSPQYF. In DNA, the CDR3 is TGTGCCAGCAGTTTAGGAGGGACTAGCAGGAGTCCCCAGTACTTC.

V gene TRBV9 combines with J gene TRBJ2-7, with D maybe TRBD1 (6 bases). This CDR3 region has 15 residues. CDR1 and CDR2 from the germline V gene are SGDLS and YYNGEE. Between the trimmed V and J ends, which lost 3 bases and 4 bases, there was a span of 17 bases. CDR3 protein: CASSAFFSGDYEQYF. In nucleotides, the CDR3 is TGTGCCAGCAGCGCGTTTTTTTCAGGGGATTACGAGCAGTACTTC.

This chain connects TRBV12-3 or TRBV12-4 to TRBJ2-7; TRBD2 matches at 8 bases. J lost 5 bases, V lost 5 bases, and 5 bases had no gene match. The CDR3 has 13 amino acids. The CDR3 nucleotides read TGTGCCAGCAGTCCGGGACTAGTAGACGAGCAGTACTTC. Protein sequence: CASSPGLVDEQYF.

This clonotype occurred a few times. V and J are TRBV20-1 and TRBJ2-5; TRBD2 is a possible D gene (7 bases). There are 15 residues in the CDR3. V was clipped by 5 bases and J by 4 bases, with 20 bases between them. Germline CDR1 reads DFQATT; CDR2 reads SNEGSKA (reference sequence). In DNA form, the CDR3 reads TGCAGTGCTCCGGCGCGGGGGCTAGGAGGAGAGACCCAGTACTTC. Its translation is CSAPARGLGGETQYF.

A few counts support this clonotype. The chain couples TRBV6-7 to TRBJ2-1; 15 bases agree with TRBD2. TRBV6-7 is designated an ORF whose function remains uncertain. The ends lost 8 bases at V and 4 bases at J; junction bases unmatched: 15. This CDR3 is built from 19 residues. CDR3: CASGETGLAGGLRYNEQFF. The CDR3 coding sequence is TGTGCCAGCGGCGAAACGGGACTAGCGGGAGGTCTCCGTTACAATGAGCAGTTCTTC.

The CDR3: CASSGLAGAGNEQFF. The CDR3 bases are TGTGCCAGCAGTGGACTAGCGGGAGCGGGGAATGAGCAGTTCTTC. V gene TRBV6-4 combines with J gene TRBJ2-1; 12 nucleotides align to TRBD2. The CDR3 sequence is 15 residues long. Trimming removed 4 bases from V and 7 bases from J; junction bases left unmatched: 5. The germline V gene encodes CDR1 MRHNA and CDR2 SNTAGT.